This is a list of T cell receptor beta chains from one sample in a study of T-cell reconstitution after alpha-beta-depleted transplantation in children. MiXCR was run by TCRdb on the PCR reads, yielding one entry per CDR3 protein. The repertoire consists of fewer than 550,000 distinct CDR3 sequences, with approximately 10% occurring once and the leading ten covering 11% to 15%. The sequencing used PBMCs, mostly from graft donor cells, collected 180 days after TCRalphabeta/CD19-depleted stem cell transplant. These receptors came from a female patient aged 2 to 10 who had a stem cell transplant for aplastic anemia, so the T cells may come from the graft donor. Both conserved end residues are part of each CDR3. A D gene is named only where the DNA matches it firmly. Clone size is given for some rows only: seen once, a few or many times, or a class if the clone is expanded.

j_call clone_size v_call d_call cdr3_nt cdr3_aa
TRBJ1-5 few TRBV5-6 . TGTGCCAGCAGCTTGGGGCCCGAACCCCCCTGGCAGCCCCAGCATTTT CASSLGPEPPWQPQHF
TRBJ2-3 few TRBV20-1 . TGCAGTGCTGGCTTGCGGAATACGCAGTATTTT CSAGLRNTQYF
TRBJ1-5 few TRBV19 TRBD1 TGTGCCGGCTCGACAGGGGCAGGGCGCAATCAGCCCCAGCATTTT CAGSTGAGRNQPQHF
TRBJ1-1 . TRBV29-1 TRBD1 TGCAGCGCTCGGGGCAGGGGGCGCGGGGACACTGAAGCTTTCTTT CSARGRGRGDTEAFF
TRBJ2-5 few TRBV7-8 TRBD2 TGTGCCAGCAGCTTAGGAGGACTAGCGGAGGGCCGATACCAAGAGACCCAGTACTTC CASSLGGLAEGRYQETQYF
TRBJ2-3 few TRBV23-1 . TGCGCCAGTCGAACCGGGCGGACTTTCGGCACAGATACGCAGTATTTT CASRTGRTFGTDTQYF
TRBJ2-1 few TRBV11-1 . TGTGCCAGCAGCTCCCAAATTTCGGTAATCGCCCCGACAGGACATGCTCTGCAGTTCTTC CASSSQISVIAPTGHALQFF
TRBJ2-7 many TRBV13 TRBD1 TGTGCCAGCAGCCGGCCGGGACAGACGATACCTCCCTACGAGCAGTACTTC CASSRPGQTIPPYEQYF
TRBJ1-5 few TRBV7-9 . TGTGCCAGCAGCTTAGAGGTGGGCGGTTGCCAGCATTTT CASSLEVGGCQHF
TRBJ2-1 many TRBV24-1 TRBD2 TGTGCCACCAGTGACCCCGGGAGGGGTGTACGGCAGTTCTTC CATSDPGRGVRQFF
TRBJ2-3 many TRBV29-1 . TGCAGCGCCGCAGGGTTGGACACAGATACGCAGTATTTT CSAAGLDTDTQYF
TRBJ1-1 many TRBV7-9 . TGTGCCAGCAGCTTATTCGGCCGGGAGACAACTGAAGCTTTCTTT CASSLFGRETTEAFF
TRBJ2-1 few TRBV29-1 . TGCAGCGTTGTTCGACCTGCCAATGAGCAGTTCTTC CSVVRPANEQFF
TRBJ2-7 . TRBV10-3 TRBD2 TGTGCCATCAGTCCCGGACTAGCGGGAGGACGAGGGGTCTACGAGCAGTACTTC CAISPGLAGGRGVYEQYF
TRBJ1-1 once TRBV20-1 . TGCAGTGCTAGAGAGGGGGGGGCCAACACTGAAGCTTTCTTT CSAREGGANTEAFF